This T cell receptor (beta chain) originates from a study of T cells in localized non-small cell lung cancer. Study outcomes and limitations: It was uninvolved adjacent lung that showed the highest T cell clonality, exceeding tumor. Heterogeneity is still possible, as just one tumor region was sequenced. Overall survival was longer when the density of T cells in the blood was higher. Appearance in adjacent lung was seen for a median around 60 of the top 100 tumor clones.

V trimming: 4 bases; J trimming: 5 bases; junction bases outside the gene matches: 5. This CDR3 is built from 14 residues. Per the germline V gene, CDR1 is MNHEY and CDR2 is SVGAGI. This clone has a handful of counts. Antigen: not known. Clones were read by immunoSEQ multiplex PCR, and TCRdb kept only the in-frame ones, dropping some. The sample consists of around 83,000 clones, roughly 86% of them appearing once. The sequencing used peripheral blood, collected before any cancer treatment. The origin of this receptor is a man between 40 and 70 years old with stage I squamous cell lung carcinoma. The J gene is TRBJ2-7, the V gene TRBV6-5; TRBD1 aligns across 10 bases. CDR3 sequence (DNA): TGTGCCAGCAGTTCGGGACAGGGGATACACGAGCAGTACTTC. Its translation is CASSSGQGIHEQYF.